Below, 17 T cell receptor beta chains from the same sample are listed, as sequenced in a study of cytomegalovirus exposure and HLA in healthy donors. Both 60 Vbeta primers and 13 Jbeta primers went into the PCR. Only in-frame clones appear in the TCRdb table, and some are missing; sequencing was by immunoSEQ multiplex PCR. This sample lists approximately 110,000 clones; its ten largest clones have roughly 3.6%. The material sequenced was PBMCs. The origin of the receptors is a man aged 30 to 39 in good health and CMV-seronegative.

This chain connects TRBV5-1 to TRBJ2-7, with D hard to call. V dropped 7 bases and J dropped 2 bases, with 13 bases sitting between them. Per the germline V gene, CDR1 is SGHRS and CDR2 is YFSETQ. This CDR3 spans 13 amino acids. The CDR3 bases are TGCGCCAGCCGCCGAAGCGATACCTACGAGCAGTACTTC. This codes for CASRRSDTYEQYF.

The J gene is TRBJ2-5, the V gene TRBV5-5, with D unresolved. The end of the DNA is better explained by TRBJ2-7, so the J call may be wrong. The CDR3 is 14 residues long. Germline values: CDR1 SGHKS, CDR2 YYEKEE (reference sequence). Written as DNA, the CDR3 is TGTGCCAGCAGCTTTTCGAGCGTGGCCTACGAGCAGTACTTC. This encodes CASSFSSVAYEQYF.

The V gene is TRBV11-3, the J gene TRBJ2-1; the match to TRBD1 covers 7 bases. V lost 5 bases and J lost 2; bases outside the gene matches: 6. Germline CDR1 is SGHNT and CDR2 is YENEEA. The CDR3 is made up of 15 amino acids. The CDR3 loop reads CASSPRQGTYNEQFF. For the CDR3, the DNA is TGTGCCAGCAGCCCCAGACAGGGAACCTACAATGAGCAGTTCTTC.

The rearrangement links TRBV2 to TRBJ2-7; D is possibly TRBD1 (6 bases). Germline loops: CDR1 SNHLY, CDR2 FYNNEI. V was trimmed by 6 bases and J by 0 bases, leaving 12 bases between them. There are 14 residues in the CDR3. This CDR3 reads CASRPMTGSYEQYF. The DNA of the CDR3 is TGTGCCAGCAGGCCGATGACAGGCTCCTACGAGCAGTACTTC.

The chain employs TRBV2 and TRBJ2-4; 8 bases are shared with TRBD2. The V and J ends lost 2 bases and 8 bases, in that order; junction bases with no gene match: 17. CDR1 is SNHLY, CDR2 FYNNEI, per germline. This CDR3 is 18 amino acids long. CDR3 residues: CASSEYSGVEANRDIQYF. CDR3 sequence (DNA): TGTGCCAGCAGTGAATATAGCGGGGTTGAGGCTAATCGAGACATTCAGTACTTC.

This chain joins TRBV2 and TRBJ2-2; TRBD2 might be the D (7 bases). Between the trimmed V and J ends, which lost 5 bases and 4 bases, there was a span of 14 bases. The germline V gene has CDR1 SNHLY and CDR2 FYNNEI. The CDR3 spans 15 residues. The CDR3 DNA is TGTGCCAGCAGTCCGGGGGGCGGCGGCACCGGGGAGCTGTTTTTT. Translating gives CASSPGGGGTGELFF. Full variable domain (rest looked up from reference TRBV2 and TRBJ2-2): EPEVTQTPSHQVTQMGQEVILRCVPISNHLYFYWYRQILGQKVEFLVSFYNNEISEKSEIFDDQFSVERPDGSNFTLKIRSTKLEDSAMYFCASSPGGGGTGELFFGEGSRLTVL.

This rearrangement joins TRBV6-5 to TRBJ2-3; tentatively, D is TRBD2 (7 bases). There are 16 residues in the CDR3. Trimming removed 0 bases from V and 0 bases from J, with 10 bases in between. The germline V gene encodes CDR1 MNHEY and CDR2 SVGAGI. The CDR3, as DNA: TGTGCCAGCAGTTACTCACGGGGGGCGAGCACAGATACGCAGTATTTT. Amino acids: CASSYSRGASTDTQYF.

V is TRBV29-1 and J is TRBJ2-2, with TRBD2 identical over 10 bases. Losses at the gene ends were 7 bases for V and 5 bases for J; bases not matched to a gene: 13. Germline assignment: CDR1 SQVTM and CDR2 ANQGSEA. CDR3 length equals 16 residues. CDR3 in amino acids: CSALVYGTSATGELFF. The CDR3 nucleotides are TGCAGCGCCTTAGTGTACGGGACTAGCGCAACCGGGGAGCTGTTTTTT.

The chain links TRBV5-1 to TRBJ2-3, with D unresolved. CDR1 and CDR2 from the germline V gene are SGHRS and YFSETQ. V was clipped by 2 bases and J by 3 bases, with 7 bases between them. This CDR3 has 13 residues. DNA for the CDR3: TGCGCCAGCAGCTTAACTCATACAGATACGCAGTATTTT. As protein: CASSLTHTDTQYF.

The CDR3 region has the DNA TGTGCCGGCACTAAAGAAGAGCACACCGGGGAGCTGTTTTTT. Translation gives CAGTKEEHTGELFF. V is TRBV19 and J is TRBJ2-2; no clear D. CDR1 and CDR2 (germline): LNHDA, SQIVND (reference sequence). The CDR3 sequence is 14 residues long. V lost 11 bases to trimming and J lost 3 bases, with 16 bases between them.

The chain joins TRBV30 to TRBJ1-6; TRBD1 matches at 10 bases. Germline V gives CDR1 GTSNPN, CDR2 SVGIG (reference sequence). After removal of 4 bases from V and 9 bases from J, the junction contained 6 bases not matched to a gene. CDR3 length: 14 amino acids. The CDR3 sequence is CAWTTGTGASPLHF. CDR3 in DNA: TGTGCCTGGACCACCGGGACAGGGGCTTCACCCCTCCACTTT.

V usage is TRBV6-5 and J usage is TRBJ2-2; tentative D call: TRBD1 (6 bases). V was clipped by 0 bases and J by 8 bases, with 13 bases between them. The CDR3 has 15 amino acids. CDR1 is MNHEY, CDR2 SVGAGI, per germline. CDR3 sequence reads: CASSYSPGASGELFF. CDR3 in DNA: TGTGCCAGCAGTTACTCGCCAGGGGCGAGTGGGGAGCTGTTTTTT.

The chain employs TRBV6-5 and TRBJ1-5; D is perhaps TRBD1 (5 bases). V was clipped by 6 bases and J by 5 bases, with 17 bases between them. CDR1 is MNHEY, CDR2 SVGAGI, per germline. The CDR3 covers 15 residues. The CDR3 loop reads CASRPKGMRDQPQHF. The CDR3 bases are TGTGCCAGCAGACCTAAGGGGATGCGAGATCAGCCCCAGCATTTT.

J is TRBJ1-4 and V is TRBV21-1. TRBV21-1 is termed a pseudogene. The CDR3 sequence is 16 residues long. The DNA for the CDR3 is TGTGCCAGCAGCAAAGGGAAGGGGAGGTCTAATGAAAAACTGTTTTTT. Translating it yields CASSKGKGRSNEKLFF.

This chain connects TRBV18 to TRBJ1-4; TRBD1 might be the D (6 bases). Germline V lookup: CDR1 KGHSH, CDR2 LQKENI. The CDR3 sequence is 14 residues long. The ends were cut back, 4 bases at V and 2 bases at J, with 8 bases in the middle. The CDR3 nucleotides read TGTGCCAGCTCACTGCAGGGGACTAATGAAAAACTGTTTTTT. Translated, it gives CASSLQGTNEKLFF.

The chain recombines TRBV14 with TRBJ2-1, with D possibly TRBD2 on 7 matching bases. Per the germline V gene, CDR1 is SGHDN and CDR2 is FVKESK. This CDR3 region has 15 residues. The V gene lost 0 bases and the J gene lost 4 bases, with 10 bases spanning the gap. CDR3 region: CASSQEGGRYNEQFF. The DNA for the CDR3 is TGTGCCAGCAGCCAAGAGGGGGGGCGATACAATGAGCAGTTCTTC.

The chain uses TRBV28 and TRBJ1-1, with 7 nucleotides matching TRBD1. This CDR3 has 16 amino acids. J was trimmed by 0 bases and V by 4 bases; bases with no gene match: 8. Germline V CDR1 and CDR2: MDHEN, SYDVKM. As DNA, the CDR3 is TGTGCCAGCAGTTCCGTCCGGGACAGCTTGAACACTGAAGCTTTCTTT. This gives the protein CASSSVRDSLNTEAFF.